The 31 T cell receptor beta chains presented below share a single source sample, sequenced in a study of PD-1 blockade in classical Hodgkin lymphoma. Regarding time point: cycle 4 day 1 (C4D1), after 6 weeks of nivolumab. Every patient had relapsed following autologous stem cell transplantation, and cohorts differed in brentuximab vedotin exposure. Assay used: immunoSEQ multiplex PCR; TCRdb lists only in-frame clones, some missing. Among over 15,000 clones, around 65% were seen once, and the ten largest hold less than 9%. The input for sequencing was peripheral blood mononuclear cells (PBMCs), taken before the fourth cycle of nivolumab. These receptors all come from a human donor with classical Hodgkin lymphoma.

The chain has TRBV28 and TRBJ2-6; D not certain. The germline V and J ends were trimmed by 1 base and 0 bases, with 10 bases remaining between them. CDR3 length: 17 residues. Germline assignment: CDR1 MDHEN and CDR2 SYDVKM. The CDR3 loop is CASSLYSGRSGANVLTF. The CDR3 DNA is TGTGCCAGCAGTTTATATTCAGGTCGCTCTGGGGCCAACGTCCTGACTTTC.

V and J are TRBV28 and TRBJ2-2; 9 nucleotides agree with TRBD1. Germline V CDR1 and CDR2: MDHEN, SYDVKM. The CDR3 is made up of 18 amino acids. After removal of 8 bases from V and 1 base from J, the junction contained 14 bases not matched to a gene. The CDR3 DNA reads as TGTGCCAGCGGCACCCCTTTCACGGACAGGGGGAACACCGGGGAGCTGTTTTTT. This translates into CASGTPFTDRGNTGELFF.

The rearrangement joins TRBV2 to TRBJ2-5, with D possibly matching TRBD2 (5 bases). Germline lookup yields CDR1 SNHLY and CDR2 FYNNEI. The V and J ends lost 1 base and 5 bases respectively, with 11 bases between them. The CDR3 is made up of 14 amino acids. The CDR3 loop is CASSEGRSGETQYF. DNA of the CDR3: TGTGCCAGCAGTGAAGGGCGCTCGGGGGAGACCCAGTACTTC.

This clone was picked up a small number of times. The V call is TRBV6-6, the J call TRBJ2-1, with 8 bases aligning to TRBD2. The CDR3 is 13 residues long. V shed 7 bases, J shed 4 bases, and the junction held 3 bases outside the gene matches. Germline CDR1 is MNHNY and CDR2 is SVGAGI (reference sequence). The CDR3 sequence is CASTTSGYNEQFF. In DNA, the CDR3 is TGTGCCAGCACTACTAGCGGATACAATGAGCAGTTCTTC.

This chain uses TRBV28 with TRBJ1-2; no reliable D call. V was shortened by 3 bases and J by 4 bases, with 6 bases between the two germline ends. The CDR3 contains 12 residues. Germline CDR1 reads MDHEN; CDR2 reads SYDVKM. The CDR3 nucleotides are TGTGCCAGCAGTTTGGCAGCCTATGGCTACACCTTC. It specifies CASSLAAYGYTF.

The rearrangement joins TRBV7-3 to TRBJ2-1, with TRBD2 matching over 13 bases. Germline V gene sequence: CDR1 SGHTA, CDR2 FQGTGA. The CDR3 extends over 16 amino acids. The trim removed 5 bases at V and 8 bases at J, leaving 9 bases unmatched. The CDR3 is CASSPGLAGVGDEQFF. In nucleotides, the CDR3 is TGTGCCAGCAGCCCCGGACTAGCGGGAGTTGGGGATGAGCAGTTCTTC.

This clone was seen a few times. The CDR3: CASRRTGDYVGYEQYF. The CDR3 DNA reads TGTGCCAGCAGACGGACAGGGGATTATGTCGGCTACGAGCAGTACTTC. The genes are TRBV28 and TRBJ2-7, with 9 bases that match TRBD1. The CDR3 is 16 amino acids. Germline-derived CDR1 and CDR2 are MDHEN and SYDVKM. With 6 bases clipped from V and 3 bases from J, the junction kept 12 bases outside the gene matches.

The V call is TRBV6-6, the J call TRBJ2-7; possible D gene TRBD2, 5 bases. There are 12 residues in the CDR3. Trimming took off 5 bases at V and 2 bases at J, with 7 bases between the two ends. CDR1 and CDR2 from the germline V gene are MNHNY and SVGAGI (reference sequence). The CDR3 nucleotides read TGTGCCAGCAGTCCCGGGGCCTACGAGCAGTACTTC. Its protein is CASSPGAYEQYF.

This clone occurred a few times. The chain employs TRBV5-1 and TRBJ2-7; TRBD1 matches 10 bases. V gave up 4 bases and J gave up 3 bases; unmatched junction bases: 4. The CDR3 runs to 14 residues. CDR1 and CDR2 from the germline V gene are SGHRS and YFSETQ. DNA for the CDR3: TGCGCCAGCAGCCAGGGACAGGGGCACTACGAGCAGTACTTC. Translation: CASSQGQGHYEQYF. Supplemented by reference TRBV5-1 and TRBJ2-7, the full variable domain reads KAGVTQTPRYLIKTRGQQVTLSCSPISGHRSVSWYQQTPGQGLQFLFEYFSETQRNKGNFPGRFSGRQFSNSRSEMNVSTLELGDSALYLCASSQGQGHYEQYFGPGTRLTVT.

This clone is medium-sized within its sample. The genes are TRBV4-1 and TRBJ1-4; D perhaps matches TRBD1 (6 bases). CDR1 is MGHRA and CDR2 is YSYEKL in the germline V gene. The CDR3 is 18 amino acids. Trimming pared 2 bases from V and 0 bases from J, leaving 16 bases between. CDR3 DNA sequence: TGCGCCAGCAGCCAACGACAGACAGGCGACGCAACTAATGAAAAACTGTTTTTT. Its translation: CASSQRQTGDATNEKLFF.

This rearrangement joins TRBV11-2 to TRBJ1-1; unclear D gene. The CDR3 covers 13 residues. Germline loops: CDR1 SGHAT, CDR2 FQNNGV. Trimming shortened V by 3 bases and J by 5 bases, and 10 bases separated the two germline ends. The CDR3 DNA follows: TGTGCCAGCAGCTTCGGTCTCAGGACTGAAGCTTTCTTT. As protein: CASSFGLRTEAFF.

This clone was seen a handful of times. This chain links TRBV6-5 with TRBJ2-6, with D perhaps matching TRBD1 (6 bases). Germline CDR1 and CDR2: MNHEY and SVGAGI. There are 12 residues in the CDR3. V lost 2 bases and J 10 bases, leaving 6 bases between the germline ends. The CDR3 here is CASSYRGNVLTF. The CDR3 nucleotides are TGTGCCAGCAGTTACAGGGGGAACGTCCTGACTTTC.

This clone was found a few times. The CDR3 sequence is CASSPYAGDAFF. In nucleotides, the CDR3 is TGTGCCAGCAGCCCCTACGCGGGGGATGCTTTCTTT. The V call is TRBV7-2, the J call TRBJ1-1; a possible D gene is TRBD1 (5 bases). V shed 5 bases and J shed 11 bases, with 15 bases lying between them. CDR1 and CDR2 from the germline V gene are SGHTA and FQGNSA. There are 12 residues in the CDR3. The full variable domain, its missing parts supplied by reference TRBV7-2 and TRBJ1-1, is GAGVSQSPSNKVTEKGKDVELRCDPISGHTALYWYRQSLGQGLEFLIYFQGNSAPDKSGLPSDRFSAERTGGSVSTLTIQRTQQEDSAVYLCASSPYAGDAFFGQGTRLTVV.

The count of this clone is one. The chain carries TRBV21-1 and TRBJ2-1; the D call in the table, TRBD2, was not verified against the DNA. TRBV21-1 is a listed pseudogene. The CDR3 has 19 residues. The CDR3 region is CASSRKEGLALSSYNEQFF. The CDR3 nucleotides are TGTGCCAGCAGCAGGAAAGAGGGCCTAGCGCTAAGCTCCTACAATGAGCAGTTCTTC.

The chain is built from TRBV30 and TRBJ1-1; a weak D match, TRBD1 (5 bases). Germline CDR1 and CDR2: GTSNPN and SVGIG (reference sequence). Trimming took off 2 bases at V and 4 bases at J, with 14 bases between the two ends. The CDR3 has 14 amino acids. CDR3 sequence: CAWSNLRGGTEAFF. The DNA of the CDR3 is TGTGCCTGGAGTAATCTCCGGGGGGGCACTGAAGCTTTCTTT.

As concerns this clone: At one end, the junction sequence differs from germline, possibly due to a read error. The rearrangement links TRBV4-1 to TRBJ2-7; D might be TRBD2 (6 bases). The CDR3 runs 15 residues. Germline V gene data show CDR1 as MGHRA and CDR2 as YSYEKL. CDR3 residues: CASSQVGTASHEQYF. CDR3 nucleotide sequence: TGCGCCAGCAGCCAAGTGGGGACTGCCTCCCACGAGCAGTACTTC.

This rearrangement joins TRBV4-2 to TRBJ1-6; maybe TRBD1 (6 bases). The CDR3 is made up of 17 amino acids. The V end lost 5 bases, the J end lost 0 bases, and 14 bases lay between the germline ends. Looked up from germline, CDR1 is LGHNA and CDR2 is YNFKEQ. The CDR3 loop reads CASSAGHQSSYNSPLHF. In DNA, the CDR3 is TGTGCCAGCAGCGCGGGACACCAGAGCTCCTATAATTCACCCCTCCACTTT.

The chain combines TRBV5-1 with TRBJ1-4; D ambiguous. Germline CDR1 SGHRS, CDR2 YFSETQ. The CDR3 length is 15 residues. Trimming took 0 bases from V and 0 from J, leaving 6 bases between them. The CDR3 loop reads CASSLGDSTNEKLFF. The CDR3 DNA reads as TGCGCCAGCAGCTTGGGTGATTCAACTAATGAAAAACTGTTTTTT.

This chain joins TRBV5-5 and TRBJ2-7; D ambiguous. Per the germline V gene, CDR1 is SGHKS and CDR2 is YYEKEE (reference sequence). V was shortened by 0 bases and J by 4 bases, with 2 bases between the two germline ends. The CDR3 runs to 11 residues. The CDR3 DNA sequence: TGTGCCAGCAGCTTGGCATACGAGCAGTACTTC. Its translation: CASSLAYEQYF.

V is TRBV6-6 and J is TRBJ2-1; TRBD2 is a possible D gene (5 bases). Trimming cost V 0 bases and J 8 bases, with 14 bases left between them. CDR3 length: 15 residues. Germline CDR1 reads MNHNY; CDR2 reads SVGAGI (reference sequence). The CDR3 is CASSYSASLGDEQFF. CDR3 sequence (DNA): TGTGCCAGCAGTTACTCTGCATCCCTCGGGGATGAGCAGTTCTTC.

This rearrangement joins TRBV5-1 to TRBJ2-5; maybe TRBD2 (5 bases). The J call may not be correct, given that the DNA end is closer to TRBJ2-7. This CDR3 is 16 amino acids long. Per the germline V gene, CDR1 is SGHRS and CDR2 is YFSETQ. The CDR3 DNA sequence: TGCGCCAGCAGCTTGATGGCGGGCTCGGAGACCTACGAGCAGTACTTC. Protein: CASSLMAGSETYEQYF.

DNA for the CDR3: TGTGCCAGCAGCTCAGTGGGCTCGGAGACCCAGTACTTC. Translated, it gives CASSSVGSETQYF. The V and J genes are TRBV11-2 and TRBJ2-5; no definite D call. V lost 4 bases, J lost 5 bases, and 11 bases lay in between. Germline V gene data show CDR1 as SGHAT and CDR2 as FQNNGV. This CDR3 spans 13 amino acids.

The chain carries TRBV27 and TRBJ1-5, with D perhaps matching TRBD1 (6 bases). The length of the CDR3 is 13 residues. Germline lookup yields CDR1 MNHEY and CDR2 SMNVEV (reference sequence). Trimming stripped 2 bases from V and 7 bases from J, with 9 bases between. The DNA of the CDR3 is TGTGCCAGCAGTTTAATCAGGGGACAGCCCCAGCATTTT. This gives the protein CASSLIRGQPQHF.

This clone appeared a few times. The rearrangement joins TRBV5-1 to TRBJ1-1; no clear D. V dropped 0 bases and J dropped 4 bases, with 7 bases sitting between them. The CDR3 is 13 amino acids. Germline V CDR1 and CDR2: SGHRS, YFSETQ. CDR3 coding DNA: TGCGCCAGCAGCTTGGGAGGCGGCACTGAAGCTTTCTTT. Protein: CASSLGGGTEAFF.

V usage is TRBV6-4 and J usage is TRBJ2-7, with TRBD2 matching over 10 bases. In germline, CDR1 is MRHNA, CDR2 SNTAGT. CDR3 length: 15 residues. After removal of 5 bases from V and 4 bases from J, the junction contained 8 bases not matched to a gene. The CDR3 DNA follows: TGTGCCAGCAGTTTTCAGCGGGAGGGGAGGTACGAGCAGTACTTC. This sequence encodes CASSFQREGRYEQYF.

This clone was counted a few times. The V and J genes are TRBV7-9 and TRBJ2-7; weak D call: TRBD2 (5 bases). With 5 bases removed from V and 1 base from J, the gap between germline ends came to 6 bases. This CDR3 has 12 amino acids. The germline V gene has CDR1 SEHNR and CDR2 FQNEAQ (reference sequence). CDR3 nucleotides: TGTGCCAGCAGCGGGGAGTCCTACGAGCAGTACTTC. Protein product: CASSGESYEQYF.

As to this clone: Other DNA sequences in this specimen translate into the identical CDR3. The chain couples TRBV27 to TRBJ1-3, with D unresolved. V shed 2 bases and J shed 0 bases, with 11 bases lying between them. This CDR3 is 16 amino acids long. Germline CDR1 is MNHEY and CDR2 is SMNVEV (reference sequence). The CDR3, as DNA: TGTGCCAGCAGTTTACGCCGCATTTACTCTGGAAACACCATATATTTT. Its translation: CASSLRRIYSGNTIYF.

V usage is TRBV7-3 and J usage is TRBJ2-1; TRBD2 aligns across 10 bases. The CDR3 length is 13 residues. The V gene's germline CDR1 is SGHTA and CDR2 FQGTGA. V trimming: 6 bases; J trimming: 6 bases; junction bases outside the gene matches: 2. The CDR3, as DNA: TGTGCCAGCAGTCGGACTAGCGGCAATGAGCAGTTCTTC. This translates into CASSRTSGNEQFF.

This chain links TRBV30 with TRBJ2-7; no reliable D call. V lost 2 bases and J lost 0, with 20 bases in between. The germline CDR1 and CDR2 sequences are GTSNPN and SVGIG (reference sequence). The CDR3 totals 17 residues. CDR3 in DNA: TGTGCCTGGAGTTTTTGGCGTTCACAGATGAGCTCCTACGAGCAGTACTTC. It translates to CAWSFWRSQMSSYEQYF.

This clone was counted between two and nine times. The chain couples TRBV9 to TRBJ2-7, with TRBD1 matching 9 bases. Germline CDR1 reads SGDLS; CDR2 reads YYNGEE. V shed 0 bases, J shed 2 bases, and the junction held 0 bases outside the gene matches. This CDR3 has 14 residues. CDR3 protein: CASSVGQGAYEQYF. The CDR3, as DNA: TGTGCCAGCAGCGTAGGACAGGGGGCCTACGAGCAGTACTTC. The variable domain in full, with the rest retrieved from reference TRBV9 and TRBJ2-7, is DSGVTQTPKHLITATGQRVTLRCSPRSGDLSVYWYQQSLDQGLQFLIQYYNGEERAKGNILERFSAQQFPDLHSELNLSSLELGDSALYFCASSVGQGAYEQYFGPGTRLTVT.

The chain is built from TRBV11-3 and TRBJ2-2, with 8 nucleotides matching TRBD2. The CDR3 loop spans 16 amino acids. Germline assignment: CDR1 SGHNT and CDR2 YENEEA. The ends lost 5 bases at V and 2 bases at J; junction bases unmatched: 7. Here the CDR3 DNA reads TGTGCCAGCAGCCACGTCAGCGGGGGTAACACCGGGGAGCTGTTTTTT. Its translation: CASSHVSGGNTGELFF.